A single sample gave rise to the 10 T cell receptor beta chains below, sequenced in a study of patients and donors after allogeneic stem cell transplantation. Via MiXCR, TCRdb re-called the RT-PCR reads, giving one row per CDR3 protein. The profile shows roughly 230,000 distinct CDR3 sequences, 12% to 15% of them singletons. The sample comprised blood, either unsorted or a sorted T cell fraction (not recorded which). These receptors came from a human donor who was either an allogeneic HSCT recipient or a stem cell or donor lymphocyte infusion donor (not recorded which). It is not recorded whose cells these are; they may come from a transplant donor.

This clonotype was counted many times. The chain is built from TRBV12-3 or TRBV12-4 and TRBJ1-1; D gene ambiguous. The CDR3 has 13 amino acids. V lost 6 bases to trimming and J lost 8 bases, with 16 bases between them. The CDR3 region is CASSPNRAVEAFF. In DNA form, the CDR3 reads TGTGCCAGCAGCCCGAACCGGGCGGTGGAAGCTTTCTTT.

The chain carries TRBV3-1 and TRBJ2-3, with 8 bases matching TRBD2. V lost 1 base to trimming and J lost 5 bases; unmatched junction nucleotides: 5. CDR1 and CDR2 from the germline V gene are LGHDT and YNNKEL (reference sequence). The CDR3 has 15 residues. DNA for the CDR3: TGTGCCAGCAGCCAAGGAGCGGGGGCAGTAGATACGCAGTATTTT. It encodes CASSQGAGAVDTQYF.

This clonotype was recorded a few times. This chain connects TRBV6-2 or TRBV6-3 to TRBJ1-6, with unresolved D. The V end was cut by 9 bases, the J end by 0 bases, with 9 bases between. The CDR3 consists of 14 residues. Germline-derived CDR1 and CDR2 are MNHEY and SVGEGT. The CDR3 DNA is TGTGCCAGTGCGTCGAACTCCTATAATTCACCCCTCCACTTT. Its translation: CASASNSYNSPLHF.

This clonotype was seen more than once but under ten times. The chain uses TRBV9 and TRBJ1-2; 9 bases agree with TRBD1. The CDR3 spans 14 residues. Germline trimming cut 5 bases from V and 8 bases from J; bases unmatched to any gene: 10. The germline V gene has CDR1 SGDLS and CDR2 YYNGEE. CDR3 nucleotides: TGTGCCAGCAGTATTACAGGGGGCGATGGCGGCTACACCTTC. Its protein is CASSITGGDGGYTF.

The gene calls are TRBV28 and TRBJ2-2; D is uncertain. This CDR3 spans 13 amino acids. Germline CDR1 MDHEN, CDR2 SYDVKM. V shed 6 bases and J shed 6 bases, with 11 bases lying between them. CDR3 DNA sequence: TGTGCCAGCAGCAAGGACGAGGCCGGGGAGCTGTTTTTT. Protein: CASSKDEAGELFF.

This clonotype was counted many times. The rearrangement links TRBV19 to TRBJ2-3; TRBD2 matches at 10 bases. Germline V gene data show CDR1 as LNHDA and CDR2 as SQIVND (reference sequence). This CDR3 spans 14 amino acids. The trim removed 3 bases at V and 6 bases at J, leaving 3 bases unmatched. The CDR3 loop is CASSMGLALDTQYF. The CDR3 DNA is TGTGCCAGTAGTATGGGACTAGCGCTTGATACGCAGTATTTT.

The chain has TRBV7-3 and TRBJ2-5; the match to TRBD2 covers 10 bases. Looked up from germline, CDR1 is SGHTA and CDR2 is FQGTGA. The CDR3 covers 15 residues. With V trimmed by 5 bases and J by 4 bases, 7 bases remained unmatched. Here the CDR3 reads CASSQIAGGVETQYF. The CDR3 nucleotides read TGTGCCAGCAGCCAAATAGCGGGAGGTGTAGAGACCCAGTACTTC.

The table lists this clonotype with many counts. This chain uses TRBV20-1 with TRBJ1-2, with 12 bases lining up with TRBD1. In germline, CDR1 is DFQATT, CDR2 SNEGSKA (reference sequence). The CDR3 is 17 amino acids. V was pared by 5 bases and J by 4 bases, with 14 bases of the junction left unmatched. CDR3 DNA: TGCAGTGCTTCTATATCCGGGACAGGGGGCGGAGGCTATGGCTACACCTTC. Encoded protein: CSASISGTGGGGYGYTF.

This clonotype showed up just a few times. The chain has TRBV30 and TRBJ2-1, with 7 positions matching TRBD1. This CDR3 spans 14 amino acids. The V and J ends lost 3 bases and 4 bases, in that order; junction bases with no gene match: 6. In germline, CDR1 is GTSNPN, CDR2 SVGIG (reference sequence). CDR3 nucleotide sequence: TGTGCCTGGAGAAGGGGACAGCAATACAATGAGCAGTTCTTC. Its protein product is CAWRRGQQYNEQFF.

This clonotype was observed at least ten times. The chain recombines TRBV29-1 with TRBJ1-4; no firm D call. Per germline, CDR1 SQVTM and CDR2 ANQGSEA. CDR3 length: 10 amino acids. V lost 4 bases to trimming and J lost 8 bases, with 5 bases between them. The CDR3 protein is CSVGDEKLFF. The DNA for the CDR3 is TGCAGCGTTGGAGACGAAAAACTGTTTTTT.